This record concerns one T cell receptor (beta chain) sequence. The CDR3 is 16 amino acids. Germline CDR1 SGHKS, CDR2 YYEKEE (reference sequence). V was trimmed by 0 bases and J by 4 bases, leaving 13 bases between them. This record belongs to a study of blood T cell repertoires in COVID-19. The data were produced by immunoSEQ multiplex PCR, yet TCRdb's version contains in-frame clones alone and is incomplete. Seen here are about 89,000 clones, about 80% observed once, and the top ten hold approximately 21%. The chain recombines TRBV5-5 with TRBJ2-2; perhaps TRBD1 as D (6 bases). The sequence came from a woman of 80 years or more with acute or convalescent COVID-19. Sequenced material: peripheral blood. The CDR3 loop reads CASSLATGMSTGELFF. As DNA, the CDR3 is TGTGCCAGCAGCTTGGCCACAGGGATGTCCACCGGGGAGCTGTTTTTT. Full variable domain (outside the CDR3, taken from reference TRBV5-5 and TRBJ2-2): DAGVTQSPTHLIKTRGQQVTLRCSPISGHKSVSWYQQVLGQGPQFIFQYYEKEERGRGNFPDRFSARQFPNYSSELNVNALLLGDSALYLCASSLATGMSTGELFFGEGSRLTVL.